This TCR beta chain emerged from a study of cytomegalovirus exposure and HLA in healthy donors. Researchers ran the PCR with 60 Vbeta and 13 Jbeta primers. Sequenced by immunoSEQ multiplex PCR; TCRdb stores in-frame clones only, minus some. This sample has tens of thousands of clones, with less than 80% found just once. The study, taken as a whole, reports: Rare TCR sequences predominated, though certain public TCRs were found in many donors. Later genetic work tied a missense DCLRE1C variant to beta-chain V and J trimming.

The CDR3 is made up of 13 amino acids. Trimming cost V 7 bases and J 8 bases, with 14 bases left between them. CDR1 MNHEY and CDR2 SMNVEV come from the germline V gene (reference sequence). As to this clone: What it binds is unknown.

Donors sampled were nominally healthy, though unrecorded immune exposures were likely. Sample: PBMCs. The genes are TRBV27 and TRBJ1-4; TRBD1 might be the D (5 bases). The TCR originated in a man aged 30 to 39 in good health and CMV-seronegative. The CDR3: CASKSLGVEKLFF. CDR3 nucleotide sequence: TGTGCCAGCAAAAGCCTAGGGGTCGAAAAACTGTTTTTT. The full variable domain, with the rest looked up from reference TRBV27 and TRBJ1-4, is EAQVTQNPRYLITVTGKKLTVTCSQNMNHEYMSWYRQDPGLGLRQIYYSMNVEVTDKGDVPEGYKVSRKEKRNFPLILESPSPNQTSLYFCASKSLGVEKLFFGSGTQLSVL.